This T cell receptor beta chain comes out of a study of T cell changes during pregnancy in multiple sclerosis. The repertoire was sequenced with immunoSEQ multiplex PCR; TCRdb's copy has only in-frame clones and lacks some. This table holds around 66,000 clones, 91% found once. CDR3 size: 11 residues. Germline V gene lookup returns CDR1 GTSNPN and CDR2 SVGIG (reference sequence). V was shortened by 0 bases and J by 10 bases, with 9 bases between the two germline ends. Material: peripheral blood, obtained after pregnancy. The sequence was collected from a female donor in good health, enrolled as a control in a pregnancy study. The chain couples TRBV30 to TRBJ1-1; no clear D. In nucleotides, the CDR3 is TGTGCCTGGAGTGTAAGCGGGGTAGCTTTCTTT. Its translation: CAWSVSGVAFF. Full variable domain (missing parts from reference TRBV30 and TRBJ1-1): SQTIHQWPATLVQPVGSPLSLECTVEGTSNPNLYWYRQAAGRGLQLLFYSVGIGQISSEVPQNLSASRPQDRQFILSSKKLLLSDSGFYLCAWSVSGVAFFGQGTRLTVV.